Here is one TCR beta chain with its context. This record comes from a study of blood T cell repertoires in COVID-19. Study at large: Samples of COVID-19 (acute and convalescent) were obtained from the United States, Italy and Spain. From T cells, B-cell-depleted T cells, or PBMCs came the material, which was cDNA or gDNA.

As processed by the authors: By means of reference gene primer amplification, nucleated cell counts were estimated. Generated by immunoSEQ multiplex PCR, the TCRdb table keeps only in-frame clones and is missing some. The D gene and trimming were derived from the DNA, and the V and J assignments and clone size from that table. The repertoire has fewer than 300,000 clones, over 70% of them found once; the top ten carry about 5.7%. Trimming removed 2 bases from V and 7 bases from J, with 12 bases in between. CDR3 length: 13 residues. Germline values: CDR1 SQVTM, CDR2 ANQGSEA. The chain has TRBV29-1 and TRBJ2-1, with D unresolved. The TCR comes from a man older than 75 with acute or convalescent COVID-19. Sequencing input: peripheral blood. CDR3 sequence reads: CSVEMWAMNEQFF. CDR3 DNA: TGCAGCGTTGAAATGTGGGCAATGAATGAGCAGTTCTTC.